The 30 T cell receptor beta chains presented below share a single source sample, sequenced in a study of T-cell reconstitution after alpha-beta-depleted transplantation in children (dated by TCRdb to the mid-2010s). Libraries were made using PCR. Sequenced on an Illumina HiSeq 2500. Molecular barcoding was employed in the preparation of TCR libraries, with unique molecular identifiers being used to normalize TCRbeta repertoire quantification. The raw public reads went through TCRdb reprocessing: fastp at Q25, MiXCR clone calling, in-frame beta chains kept. Every distinct CDR3 protein forms one entry, paired with its most common genes and DNA. The sample profile shows hundreds of thousands of distinct CDR3 sequences; 9.9% of them were found once. The top ten clones comprise roughly 9.1% of the sample. The material sequenced was PBMCs from the stem cell graft donor, taken from the stem cell graft. Receptors were obtained from a human donor who donated a stem cell graft to a child with SCID.

Many counts were recorded for this clonotype. The V call is TRBV29-1, the J call TRBJ2-1, with 8 bases fitting TRBD2. CDR3 length: 13 amino acids. V lost 3 bases, J lost 7 bases, and 5 bases stayed unmatched. Germline V gives CDR1 SQVTM, CDR2 ANQGSEA. CDR3 residues: CSVESGGENEQFF. CDR3 in DNA: TGCAGCGTTGAGTCGGGGGGGGAAAATGAGCAGTTCTTC.

The CDR3 loop is CASSQDAGEAQPQHF. The DNA of the CDR3 is TGTGCCAGCAGCCAAGATGCAGGGGAGGCTCAGCCCCAGCATTTT. The chain recombines TRBV4-2 with TRBJ1-5; tentative D call: TRBD1 (6 bases). CDR1 is LGHNA, CDR2 YNFKEQ, per germline. The CDR3 loop spans 15 amino acids. Trimming pared 0 bases from V and 6 bases from J, leaving 12 bases between.

The rearrangement uses TRBV9 and TRBJ1-2; 7 positions match TRBD1. Germline CDR1 and CDR2: SGDLS and YYNGEE. V dropped 0 bases and J dropped 1; count of bases not matched to a gene: 3. The CDR3 sequence is 15 residues long. This CDR3 is CASSVGSGGNYGYTF. DNA for the CDR3: TGTGCCAGCAGCGTAGGCTCAGGGGGTAACTATGGCTACACCTTC.

The chain combines TRBV6-5 with TRBJ2-2; D remains ambiguous. The CDR3 has 17 residues. V lost 2 bases and J 0 bases, leaving 13 bases between the germline ends. Germline CDR1 reads MNHEY; CDR2 reads SVGAGI. The CDR3 DNA is TGTGCCAGCAGTTACCCCGTTTTCGGCTCGAACACCGGGGAGCTGTTTTTT. This encodes CASSYPVFGSNTGELFF.

This clonotype came up a few times. This rearrangement joins TRBV5-6 to TRBJ2-5, with 10 bases matching TRBD2. This CDR3 comprises 15 residues. Germline values: CDR1 SGHDT, CDR2 YYEEEE. With V trimmed by 0 bases and J by 4 bases, 3 bases remained unmatched. The CDR3 nucleotides read TGTGCCAGCAGCTTGGGTTCTAGCGGGGGAGAGACCCAGTACTTC. Amino acids: CASSLGSSGGETQYF.

The rearrangement uses TRBV12-3 or TRBV12-4 and TRBJ2-5, with TRBD2 as a possible D gene (6 bases). The CDR3 length is 13 residues. V lost 6 bases to trimming and J lost 0 bases, with 8 bases between them. DNA for the CDR3: TGTGCCAGCAGCCGACTAGACCAAGAGACCCAGTACTTC. Translation gives CASSRLDQETQYF.

The rearrangement uses TRBV5-1 and TRBJ1-2; D call uncertain. The CDR3 is 14 amino acids. CDR1 and CDR2 (germline): SGHRS, YFSETQ. Deletions cut 7 bases from V and 3 bases from J, with 16 bases between. The CDR3: CASSLFWAHYGYTF. The CDR3 DNA reads TGCGCCAGCTCCCTCTTTTGGGCCCACTATGGCTACACCTTC.

This clonotype was seen only a few times. The V gene is TRBV7-9, the J gene TRBJ1-4; weak D call: TRBD1 (6 bases). There are 13 residues in the CDR3. The V gene's germline CDR1 is SEHNR and CDR2 FQNEAQ (reference sequence). V was pared by 5 bases and J by 8 bases, with 12 bases between. CDR3 bases: TGTGCCAGCAGCCCAGCAGGGGAGGAAAAACTGTTTTTT. Encoded protein: CASSPAGEEKLFF.

This clonotype was counted only a few times. J is TRBJ1-4 and V is TRBV12-3 or TRBV12-4; unclear D gene. V was trimmed by 5 bases and J by 13 bases, leaving 14 bases between them. This CDR3 has 12 amino acids. The CDR3 region is CASSPIPRTLFF. The CDR3 DNA reads as TGTGCCAGCAGTCCCATCCCCCGTACACTGTTTTTT.

About this clonotype itself: The junction departs from germline at one end; a sequencing error may be responsible. This sequence joins TRBV27 and TRBJ2-7, with 11 bases matching TRBD1. CDR3 length equals 15 residues. CDR1 is MNHEY and CDR2 is SMNVEV in the germline V gene (reference sequence). The CDR3 DNA is TGTGCCAGCACCTCGGGACAGGGGGTTTCCTACGAGCACTACTTC. The encoded protein is CASTSGQGVSYEHYF.

Many counts were recorded for this clonotype. The chain carries TRBV20-1 and TRBJ2-7, with 9 positions matching TRBD1. This CDR3 contains 15 residues. Trimming at V came to 4 bases and at J to 6 bases, leaving 13 bases not matched to a gene. Germline CDR1 is DFQATT and CDR2 is SNEGSKA (reference sequence). Written as DNA, the CDR3 is TGCAGTGCTAAAGGGCCGTCCGGGACAGGGTCCGAGCAGTACTTC. This gives the protein CSAKGPSGTGSEQYF.

This chain connects TRBV2 to TRBJ2-6; TRBD2 is a possible D gene (5 bases). V shed 7 bases and J shed 0 bases, with 10 bases lying between them. Germline CDR1 SNHLY, CDR2 FYNNEI. This CDR3 comprises 15 residues. The DNA for the CDR3 is TGTGCCAGCACCTTAGGGAGCTCTGGGGCCAACGTCCTGACTTTC. This sequence encodes CASTLGSSGANVLTF. The full variable domain, its missing parts supplied by reference TRBV2 and TRBJ2-6, is EPEVTQTPSHQVTQMGQEVILRCVPISNHLYFYWYRQILGQKVEFLVSFYNNEISEKSEIFDDQFSVERPDGSNFTLKIRSTKLEDSAMYFCASTLGSSGANVLTFGAGSRLTVL.

This chain uses TRBV20-1 with TRBJ1-1; 7 bases fit TRBD1. Germline V gene data show CDR1 as DFQATT and CDR2 as SNEGSKA (reference sequence). The CDR3 consists of 14 residues. J gave up 1 base and V 7 bases, and 9 bases lay outside the gene matches. The CDR3 bases are TGCAGTGTTCGGGGGGACAGACAGAACACTGAAGCTTTCTTT. It encodes CSVRGDRQNTEAFF.

The rearrangement joins TRBV7-9 to TRBJ2-5, with D possibly being TRBD2 (5 bases). This CDR3 region has 15 residues. CDR1 and CDR2 from the germline V gene are SEHNR and FQNEAQ (reference sequence). Trimming cost V 1 base and J 4 bases, with 13 bases left between them. CDR3 nucleotide sequence: TGTGCCAGCAGCTTAGTAGGGATGAGGGCAGAGACCCAGTACTTC. It is translated as CASSLVGMRAETQYF.

There are a few counts of this clonotype. This sequence joins TRBV11-1 and TRBJ2-3, with D possibly being TRBD1 (5 bases). The germline gives CDR1 SGHAT, CDR2 FQDESV (reference sequence). The CDR3 is made up of 14 amino acids. The V and J ends lost 8 bases and 0 bases respectively, with 12 bases between them. The CDR3 here is CASGRETSTDTQYF. Written as DNA, the CDR3 is TGTGCCAGCGGCAGGGAAACTAGCACAGATACGCAGTATTTT. The whole variable domain, filled in from reference TRBV11-1 and TRBJ2-3, reads EAEVAQSPRYKITEKSQAVAFWCDPISGHATLYWYRQILGQGPELLVQFQDESVVDDSQLPKDRFSAERLKGVDSTLKIQPAELGDSAMYLCASGRETSTDTQYFGPGTRLTVL.

This clonotype was observed a few times. V is TRBV7-2 and J is TRBJ1-5, with no clear D. V lost 5 bases and J lost 2, with 13 bases in between. Germline assignment: CDR1 SGHTA and CDR2 FQGNSA. The CDR3 contains 15 residues. The CDR3 loop reads CASSLSLVGNQPQHF. The CDR3 region has the DNA TGTGCCAGCAGCCTCTCCCTTGTGGGCAATCAGCCCCAGCATTTT. Using reference TRBV7-2 and TRBJ1-5 for the parts outside the CDR3, the full variable domain is GAGVSQSPSNKVTEKGKDVELRCDPISGHTALYWYRQSLGQGLEFLIYFQGNSAPDKSGLPSDRFSAERTGGSVSTLTIQRTQQEDSAVYLCASSLSLVGNQPQHFGDGTRLSIL.

This clonotype appeared a few times. V and J are TRBV5-6 and TRBJ2-7, with 9 bases that match TRBD1. Germline V gene lookup returns CDR1 SGHDT and CDR2 YYEEEE. After removal of 5 bases from V and 6 bases from J, the junction contained 9 bases not matched to a gene. The CDR3 runs to 14 residues. CDR3: CASSFRDREIEQYF. The DNA of the CDR3 is TGTGCCAGCAGTTTCCGGGACAGGGAGATCGAGCAGTACTTC.

This clonotype was detected ten times or more. The chain has TRBV10-3 and TRBJ2-7, with TRBD1 identical over 7 bases. The ends lost 6 bases at V and 2 bases at J; junction bases unmatched: 22. The CDR3 loop spans 19 amino acids. From germline, CDR1 is ENHRY and CDR2 SYGVKD. This CDR3 reads CAIRIQPGQGQPPPYEQYF. Here the CDR3 DNA reads TGTGCCATCAGAATACAGCCCGGCCAGGGACAGCCACCCCCCTACGAGCAGTACTTC.

This clonotype was seen ten or more times. This rearrangement joins TRBV12-3 or TRBV12-4 to TRBJ1-1; perhaps TRBD1 as D (6 bases). The ends were cut back, 6 bases at V and 6 bases at J, with 17 bases in the middle. The length of the CDR3 is 14 residues. In DNA, the CDR3 is TGTGCCAGCAGACTAGAGGGGGGTCATGCTGAAGCTTTCTTT. Translated: CASRLEGGHAEAFF.

The gene calls are TRBV20-1 and TRBJ2-7, with D tentatively TRBD1 or TRBD2 (5 bases each). CDR3 size: 15 residues. The V and J ends lost 5 bases and 3 bases respectively, with 20 bases between them. Per the germline V gene, CDR1 is DFQATT and CDR2 is SNEGSKA (reference sequence). CDR3 nucleotides: TGCAGTGCTGGTCCCCTTAGAGGGACCGGCTACGAGCAGTACTTC. Translating gives CSAGPLRGTGYEQYF.

This sequence joins TRBV7-9 and TRBJ1-5; D might be TRBD1 (5 bases). CDR1 is SEHNR and CDR2 is FQNEAQ in the germline V gene (reference sequence). The CDR3 contains 13 residues. The V end was cut by 2 bases, the J end by 8 bases, with 10 bases between. The CDR3 region is CASSLMVGEPQHF. The CDR3 nucleotides read TGTGCCAGCAGCTTAATGGTGGGGGAGCCCCAGCATTTT.

This clonotype was recorded a few times. The chain recombines TRBV11-2 with TRBJ1-1; D unclear. The CDR3 totals 15 residues. The germline gives CDR1 SGHAT, CDR2 FQNNGV. V was shortened by 2 bases and J by 7 bases, with 17 bases between the two germline ends. In DNA, the CDR3 is TGTGCCAGCAGCTTACGTTTTTGGACGGAAGGTGAAGCTTTCTTT. It specifies CASSLRFWTEGEAFF.

The chain has TRBV27 and TRBJ2-7, with D possibly being TRBD1 (7 bases). This CDR3 is 18 amino acids long. Germline V gene data show CDR1 as MNHEY and CDR2 as SMNVEV (reference sequence). V gave up 4 bases and J gave up 2 bases, with 24 bases separating them. The CDR3: CASSSYIGGQWVAYEQYF. The CDR3, as DNA: TGTGCCAGCAGTTCCTATATCGGGGGACAGTGGGTAGCCTACGAGCAGTACTTC.

This clonotype has more than one count but fewer than ten. V is TRBV9 and J is TRBJ2-1; 7 bases fit TRBD1. Germline V gene sequence: CDR1 SGDLS, CDR2 YYNGEE. V lost 0 bases and J lost 9; bases outside the gene matches: 9. The CDR3 contains 15 residues. This CDR3 is CASSVVGQGDAEQFF. The CDR3 coding sequence is TGTGCCAGCAGCGTAGTAGGCCAGGGGGACGCTGAGCAGTTCTTC.

Note on this clonotype: An end of the junction does not agree with germline; a read error may underlie this. The chain joins TRBV9 to TRBJ2-1, with 7 bases lining up with TRBD1. The CDR3 loop spans 15 amino acids. Germline loops: CDR1 SGDLS, CDR2 YYNGEE. CDR3 nucleotides: TGTGCCACCAGCGTAACAGGGGAATTGTACAATGAGCAGTTCTTC. Its protein is CATSVTGELYNEQFF. The variable domain in full, with the rest retrieved from reference TRBV9 and TRBJ2-1, is DSGVTQTPKHLITATGQRVTLRCSPRSGDLSVYWYQQSLDQGLQFLIQYYNGEERAKGNILERFSAQQFPDLHSELNLSSLELGDSALYFCATSVTGELYNEQFFGPGTRLTVL.

This clonotype was observed a few times. V and J are TRBV6-2 or TRBV6-3 and TRBJ2-7, with D uncertain. V was cut by 6 bases and J by 3 bases, with 15 bases left in between. Germline V lookup: CDR1 MNHEY, CDR2 SVGEGT. The CDR3 loop spans 14 amino acids. The CDR3 loop is CASSFVGPIYEQYF. The DNA of the CDR3 is TGTGCCAGCAGCTTCGTCGGACCGATCTACGAGCAGTACTTC.

This clonotype was observed a few times. The V and J genes are TRBV7-8 and TRBJ2-7, with D possibly TRBD2 on 6 matching bases. Germline-derived CDR1 and CDR2 are SGHVS and FQNEAQ. The ends were cut back, 4 bases at V and 3 bases at J, with 10 bases in the middle. The CDR3 runs to 13 residues. CDR3 amino acids: CASSSTGDYEQYF. CDR3 sequence (DNA): TGTGCCAGCAGCTCCACGGGGGACTACGAGCAGTACTTC.

This clonotype was counted only a few times. The rearrangement joins TRBV7-6 to TRBJ2-7, with TRBD2 matching over 9 bases. After removal of 5 bases from V and 3 bases from J, the junction contained 5 bases not matched to a gene. Germline CDR1 SGHVS, CDR2 FNYEAQ. The CDR3 length is 14 residues. Here the CDR3 DNA reads TGTGCCAGCAGCAGTAGCGGGGGCCTCTACGAGCAGTACTTC. Its protein is CASSSSGGLYEQYF. Complete variable domain (other parts from reference TRBV7-6 and TRBJ2-7): GAGVSQSPRYKVTKRGQDVALRCDPISGHVSLYWYRQALGQGPEFLTYFNYEAQQDKSGLPNDRFSAERPEGSISTLTIQRTEQRDSAMYRCASSSSGGLYEQYFGPGTRLTVT.

This clonotype was detected ten times or more. The chain combines TRBV20-1 with TRBJ2-2, with D possibly matching TRBD2 (5 bases). V was clipped by 2 bases and J by 0 bases, with 7 bases between them. Per germline, CDR1 DFQATT and CDR2 SNEGSKA (reference sequence). The CDR3 loop spans 14 amino acids. The CDR3 loop reads CSARRAANTGELFF. In DNA, the CDR3 is TGCAGTGCTAGACGAGCGGCGAACACCGGGGAGCTGTTTTTT.

The chain links TRBV12-3 or TRBV12-4 to TRBJ2-3; 11 positions match TRBD2. This CDR3 comprises 15 residues. V lost 5 bases to trimming and J lost 0 bases; unmatched junction nucleotides: 1. The CDR3 DNA follows: TGTGCCAGCAGTGGGACTAGCGGTAGCACAGATACGCAGTATTTT. It codes for CASSGTSGSTDTQYF.